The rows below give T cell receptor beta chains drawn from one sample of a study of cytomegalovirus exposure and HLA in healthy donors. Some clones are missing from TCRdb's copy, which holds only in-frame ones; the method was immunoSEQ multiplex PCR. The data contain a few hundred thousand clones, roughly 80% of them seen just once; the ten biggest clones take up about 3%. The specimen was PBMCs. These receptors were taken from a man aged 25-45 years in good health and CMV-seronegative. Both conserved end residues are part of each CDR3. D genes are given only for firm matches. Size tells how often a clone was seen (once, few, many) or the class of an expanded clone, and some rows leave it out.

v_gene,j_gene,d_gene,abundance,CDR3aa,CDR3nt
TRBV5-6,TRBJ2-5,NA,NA,CASTLSGTTKTQYF,TGTGCCAGCACCCTATCCGGGACAACGAAGACCCAGTACTTC
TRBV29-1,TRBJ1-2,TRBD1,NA,CSVGTGNGYTF,TGCAGCGTGGGGACAGGGAATGGCTACACCTTC
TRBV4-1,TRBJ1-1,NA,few,CASSHTGRNTEAFF,TGCGCCAGCAGCCATACAGGACGGAACACTGAAGCTTTCTTT
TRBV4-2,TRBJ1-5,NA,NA,CASSQVPYQGPQHF,TGTGCCAGCAGCCAAGTACCCTACCAGGGGCCCCAGCATTTT
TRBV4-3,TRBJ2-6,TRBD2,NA,CASSQGSELAGDSGASVLTF,TGCGCCAGCAGCCAAGGATCGGAACTAGCGGGGGACTCTGGGGCCAGCGTCCTGACTTTC
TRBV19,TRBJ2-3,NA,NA,CASSIDVETDTQYF,TGTGCCAGTAGTATAGATGTCGAGACAGATACGCAGTATTTT
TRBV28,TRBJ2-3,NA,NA,CASSLSFDTQYF,TGTGCCAGCAGTTTATCCTTCGATACGCAGTATTTT
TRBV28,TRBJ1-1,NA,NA,CASSFRASSTEAFF,TGTGCCAGCAGTTTCAGGGCCTCCTCCACTGAAGCTTTCTTT
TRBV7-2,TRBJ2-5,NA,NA,CASSLGGGAETQYF,TGTGCCAGCAGCTTAGGAGGGGGGGCAGAGACCCAGTACTTC
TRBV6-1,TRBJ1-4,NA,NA,CASSETADLREKLFF,TGTGCCAGCAGTGAAACGGCCGACTTGCGGGAAAAACTGTTTTTT
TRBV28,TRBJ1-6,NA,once,CASSLRQGLNNSPLHF,TGTGCCAGCAGTTTACGCCAGGGGCTAAATAATTCACCCCTCCACTTT
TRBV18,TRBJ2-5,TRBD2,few,CASSSEAGRDF,TGTGCCAGCTCATCGGAGGCCGGGAGGGACTTC
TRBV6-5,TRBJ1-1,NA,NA,CASSLGGKAFF,TGTGCCAGCAGCCTGGGGGGAAAAGCTTTCTTT
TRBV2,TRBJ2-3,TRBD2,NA,CASRRTSGGVGTDTQYF,TGTGCCAGCAGGCGGACTAGCGGGGGCGTCGGCACAGATACGCAGTATTTT
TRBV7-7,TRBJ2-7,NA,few,CASSLGDTYGQYF,TGTGCTAGCAGCTTAGGGGACACCTACGGGCAGTACTTC
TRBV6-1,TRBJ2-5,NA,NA,CASHKARKTQYF,TGTGCCAGCCACAAAGCGAGGAAGACCCAGTACTTC
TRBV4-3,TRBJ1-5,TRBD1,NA,CASSQDRGNQPQHF,TGCGCCAGCAGCCAAGACAGGGGGAATCAGCCCCAGCATTTT
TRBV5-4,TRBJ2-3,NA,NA,CASSRGGGESDTQYF,TGTGCCAGCAGCCGGGGAGGAGGGGAGTCAGATACGCAGTATTTT
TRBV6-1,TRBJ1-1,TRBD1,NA,CASSVTGANTEAFF,TGTGCCAGCAGTGTTACAGGGGCAAACACTGAAGCTTTCTTT
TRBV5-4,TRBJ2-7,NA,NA,CASSPGGSSYEQYF,TGTGCCAGCAGCCCTGGGGGGAGCTCCTACGAGCAGTACTTC
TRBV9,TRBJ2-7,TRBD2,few,CASSDSGGLLGEQYF,TGTGCCAGCAGCGATAGCGGGGGCCTGTTGGGTGAGCAGTACTTC
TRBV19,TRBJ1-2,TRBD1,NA,CASSWTGGANYGYTF,TGTGCCAGTAGTTGGACAGGGGGTGCTAACTATGGCTACACCTTC
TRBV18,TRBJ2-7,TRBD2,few,CASSRRRAGVYEQYF,TGTGCCAGCTCCCGCCGTAGAGCGGGGGTCTACGAGCAGTACTTC
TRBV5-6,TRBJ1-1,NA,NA,CASSWGPGSEAFF,TGTGCCAGCAGCTGGGGCCCCGGGAGTGAAGCTTTCTTT
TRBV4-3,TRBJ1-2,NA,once,CASSQGSGGLRGGYGYTF,TGCGCCAGCAGCCAAGGAAGCGGGGGCCTCCGAGGTGGCTATGGCTACACCTTC
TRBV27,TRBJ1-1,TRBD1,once,CASSHQTGGVNTEAFF,TGTGCCAGCAGTCACCAGACAGGGGGCGTGAACACTGAAGCTTTCTTT
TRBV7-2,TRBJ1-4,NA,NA,CASREDAGESEKLFF,TGTGCCAGCAGGGAGGACGCGGGGGAGAGCGAAAAACTGTTTTTT
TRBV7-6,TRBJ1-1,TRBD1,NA,CASSEDRGYEAFF,TGTGCCAGCAGCGAAGACAGGGGCTATGAAGCTTTCTTT
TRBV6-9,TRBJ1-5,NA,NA,CASSSGEGDQPQHF,TGTGCCAGCAGTTCGGGTGAAGGGGATCAGCCCCAGCATTTT
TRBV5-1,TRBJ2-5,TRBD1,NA,CASSLAAGGVETQYF,TGCGCCAGCAGCTTGGCGGCAGGGGGAGTTGAGACCCAGTACTTC
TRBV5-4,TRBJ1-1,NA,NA,CASSLMGTNQAEAFF,TGTGCCAGCAGCTTGATGGGGACTAACCAAGCTGAAGCTTTCTTT
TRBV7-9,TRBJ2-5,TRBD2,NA,CASSLLQGLADQETQYF,TGTGCCAGCAGCTTGCTACAGGGACTAGCCGACCAAGAGACCCAGTACTTC
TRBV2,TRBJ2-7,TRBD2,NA,CASNRLAGAQQYF,TGTGCCAGCAACCGACTAGCGGGGGCCCAGCAGTACTTC
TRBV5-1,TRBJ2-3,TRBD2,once,CASSWVGGAADTQYF,TGCGCCAGCAGCTGGGTCGGGGGGGCGGCAGATACGCAGTATTTT
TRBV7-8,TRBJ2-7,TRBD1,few,CASSYRDRVYEQYF,TGTGCCAGCAGCTATAGGGACAGAGTCTACGAGCAGTACTTC
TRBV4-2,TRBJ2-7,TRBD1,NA,CASSRVQGAYEQYF,TGTGCCAGCAGCCGAGTACAGGGGGCCTACGAGCAGTACTTC
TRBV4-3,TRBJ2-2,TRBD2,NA,CASSHPRAGGGELFF,TGCGCCAGCAGCCACCCACGGGCGGGGGGCGGGGAGCTGTTTTTT
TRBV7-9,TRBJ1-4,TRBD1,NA,CASSPQGTGEKLFF,TGTGCCAGCAGCCCACAGGGGACGGGAGAAAAACTGTTTTTT
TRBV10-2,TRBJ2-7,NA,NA,CASSYTGTYEQYF,TGCGCCAGCAGTTATACAGGTACCTACGAGCAGTACTTC
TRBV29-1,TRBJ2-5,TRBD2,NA,CSVEVRTSGVETQYF,TGCAGCGTTGAAGTGCGGACTAGCGGGGTGGAGACCCAGTACTTC
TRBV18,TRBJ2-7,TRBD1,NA,CASSPMDRASYEQYF,TGTGCCAGCTCACCAATGGACAGGGCCTCCTACGAGCAGTACTTC
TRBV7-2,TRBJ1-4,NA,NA,CASSLELSNEKLFF,TGTGCCAGCAGCTTAGAACTTTCGAATGAAAAACTGTTTTTT
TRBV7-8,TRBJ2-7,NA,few,CASSPRGSYEQYF,TGTGCCAGCAGCCCCAGGGGATCCTACGAGCAGTACTTC
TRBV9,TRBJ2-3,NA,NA,CASSPGGSDTQYF,TGTGCCAGCAGCCCGGGCGGGTCAGATACGCAGTATTTT
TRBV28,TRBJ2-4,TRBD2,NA,CASSFGRPGGTKNIQYF,TGTGCCAGCAGTTTTGGACGGCCGGGGGGAACCAAAAACATTCAGTACTTC
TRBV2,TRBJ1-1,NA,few,CASIHDKNTEAFF,TGTGCCAGCATTCACGACAAGAACACTGAAGCTTTCTTT
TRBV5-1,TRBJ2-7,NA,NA,CASSLDRDLNEQYF,TGCGCCAGCAGCTTGGACAGGGACCTAAACGAGCAGTACTTC